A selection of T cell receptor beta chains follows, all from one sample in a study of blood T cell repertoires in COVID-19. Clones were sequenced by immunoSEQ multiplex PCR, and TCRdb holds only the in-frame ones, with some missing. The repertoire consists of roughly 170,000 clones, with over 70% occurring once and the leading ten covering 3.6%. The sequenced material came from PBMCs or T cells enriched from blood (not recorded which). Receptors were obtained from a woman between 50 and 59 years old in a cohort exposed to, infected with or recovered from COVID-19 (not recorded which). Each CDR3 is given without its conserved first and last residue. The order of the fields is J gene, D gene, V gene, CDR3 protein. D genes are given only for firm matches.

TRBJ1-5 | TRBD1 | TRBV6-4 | ASSPRLTGGGSNQPQH
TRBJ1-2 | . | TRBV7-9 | ASSFSRAGTNYGYT
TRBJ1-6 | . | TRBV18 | ASSPLKAGATDSPLH
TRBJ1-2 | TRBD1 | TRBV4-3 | ASSPRDRDPTWGYT
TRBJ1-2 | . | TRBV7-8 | ASSPRQGRGLHGYT
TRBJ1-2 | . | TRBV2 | ASTQSSGYT
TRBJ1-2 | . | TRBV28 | ASSFGGYGYT
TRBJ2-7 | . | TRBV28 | ASSNIWEEQY
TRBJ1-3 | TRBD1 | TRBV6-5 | ASRRGSGNTIY
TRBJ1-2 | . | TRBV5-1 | ASSLSVTAYGYT
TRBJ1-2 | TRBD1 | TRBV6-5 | ASRQTGGNYGYT
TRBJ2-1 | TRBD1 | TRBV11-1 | ASSLSGQPYNEQF
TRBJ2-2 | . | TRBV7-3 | ASSSGGEVTGELF
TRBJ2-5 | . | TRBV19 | ASSTMSTGRGQETQY
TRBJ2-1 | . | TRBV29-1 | SVEVEGRFNEQF
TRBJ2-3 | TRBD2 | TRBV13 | ASSEGLAGGVNTQY
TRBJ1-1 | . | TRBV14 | ASSQRSTEAF
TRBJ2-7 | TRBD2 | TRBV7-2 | ASSLDLAGGVPSYEQY
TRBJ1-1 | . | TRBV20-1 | SARDGREAF
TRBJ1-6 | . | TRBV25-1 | ASSEPGSSYNSPLH
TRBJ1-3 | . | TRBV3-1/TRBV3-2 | ASSQTASGNTIY
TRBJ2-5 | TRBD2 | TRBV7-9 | ASSSYSGGVAGETQY
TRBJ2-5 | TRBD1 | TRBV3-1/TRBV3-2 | ASSSGTALQETQY
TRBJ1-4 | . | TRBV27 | ASSTAGDGTNEKLF
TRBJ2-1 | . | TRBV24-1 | ATSDLVGHTINEQF
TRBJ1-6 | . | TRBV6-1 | ASSSRTENNSPLH
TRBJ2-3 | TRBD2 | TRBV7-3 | ASSLIAGGTDTQY
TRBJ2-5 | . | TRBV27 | ASSSRTANQETQY
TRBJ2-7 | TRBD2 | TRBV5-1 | ASSSTLAGGWSYEQY
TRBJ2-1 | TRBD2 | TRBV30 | AWAGSGGAYNEQF
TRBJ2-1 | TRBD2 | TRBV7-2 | ASSSGLASNEQF
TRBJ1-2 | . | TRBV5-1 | ASSPRGGSDGYT
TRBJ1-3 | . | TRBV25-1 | ASSRELSGNTIY
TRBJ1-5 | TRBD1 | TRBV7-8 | ASSLLQGNNNQPQH
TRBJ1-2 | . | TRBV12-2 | ASRLVPTGINYGYT
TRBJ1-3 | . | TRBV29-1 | SVGWSSGNTIY
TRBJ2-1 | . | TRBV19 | ASSIEGRGNNEQF
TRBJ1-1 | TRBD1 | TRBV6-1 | ASSEALWQGAYTEAF
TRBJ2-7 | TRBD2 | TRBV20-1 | SASDRLASYEQY
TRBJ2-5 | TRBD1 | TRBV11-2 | ASAGGAFQETQY
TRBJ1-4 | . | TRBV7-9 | ASSANQGLGEKLF
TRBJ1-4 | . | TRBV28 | ASSRQELNEKLF
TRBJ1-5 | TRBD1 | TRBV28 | ASSRTGESQPQH
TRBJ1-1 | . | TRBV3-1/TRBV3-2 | ASSPRQGPNTEAF